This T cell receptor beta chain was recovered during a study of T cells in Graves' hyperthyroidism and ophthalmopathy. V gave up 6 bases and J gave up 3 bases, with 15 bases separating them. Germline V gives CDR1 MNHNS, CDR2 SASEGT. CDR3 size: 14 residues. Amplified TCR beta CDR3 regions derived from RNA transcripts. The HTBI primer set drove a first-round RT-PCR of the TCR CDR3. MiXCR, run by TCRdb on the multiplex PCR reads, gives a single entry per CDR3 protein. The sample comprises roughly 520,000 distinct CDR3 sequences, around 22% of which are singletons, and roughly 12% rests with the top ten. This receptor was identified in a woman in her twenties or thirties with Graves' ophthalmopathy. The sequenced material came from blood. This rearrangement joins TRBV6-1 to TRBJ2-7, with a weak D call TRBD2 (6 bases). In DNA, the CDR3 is TGTGCCAGCAGCCCGGATGGGGGAGGCTACGAGCAGTACTTC. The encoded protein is CASSPDGGGYEQYF.